Sequencing of this T cell receptor beta chain was carried out in a study of CD8 T cell repertoires and HIV-1 epitope variants. Overall study context: T cells were stimulated with Twenty-five Gag and Nef peptides separately. Controls were a CMV, EBV and flu peptide pool, Ebola AY9 negative control, and no-peptide well. An uncultured baseline aliquot held 1M T cells.

CDR1 is MGHRA and CDR2 is YSYEKL in the germline V gene. The CDR3 has 15 amino acids. V dropped 0 bases and J dropped 4; count of bases not matched to a gene: 4. Profiling relied on immunoSEQ multiplex PCR, and the TCRdb table lists in-frame clones only, not all of them. The sample has 5,000 or so clones, 55% to 70% seen once; the top ten hold around 40%. Study-level points and caveats: About ten TCR beta clonotypes were antigen-specific, roughly six apparently recognizing autologous or escape variants.

This clone was seen only a few times. The antigen is unknown. The chain links TRBV4-1 to TRBJ1-2, with TRBD1 matching over 8 bases. The sequence derives from a male donor with HIV. The sample consisted of cultured CD8+ T cells derived from PBMCs. The CDR3 DNA reads as TGCGCCAGCAGCCAAGAACAGGGGGTTGGCTATGGCTACACCTTC. Its protein is CASSQEQGVGYGYTF.